Listed below are T cell receptor beta chains from one sample, sequenced in a study of response to subunit inactivated influenza vaccine. TCRdb itself ran the RT-PCR reads through MiXCR, one entry per CDR3 protein. The sample contains some 480,000 distinct CDR3 sequences, approximately 11% of which appear only once. Sequenced here: PBMCs from blood, sampled 40 to 50 days after vaccination. The receptors shown here come from a man between 45 and 60 years old who received an inactivated influenza vaccine. The CDR3 runs from the conserved cysteine through the conserved F or W. D genes are given only for firm matches. Some rows have no size entry. The others give once, few or many, or a class for an expanded clone.

abundance	v_gene	len	d_gene	j_gene	CDR3nt	CDR3aa
-	TRBV24-1	15	TRBD2	TRBJ2-2	TGTGCCACCAGACGTAGCGGGAGTAGCACCGGGGAGCTGTTTTTT	CATRRSGSSTGELFF
-	TRBV5-1	18	TRBD2	TRBJ2-1	TGCGCCAGCAGCTCGCGCCCTGGGACTAGCGGGAGTCAGTATGAGCAGTTCTTC	CASSSRPGTSGSQYEQFF
few	TRBV4-3	14	-	TRBJ2-1	TGCGCCAGCAGCCATACGTCAGGGGGAGGTGAGCAGTTCTTC	CASSHTSGGGEQFF
-	TRBV6-5	18	TRBD2	TRBJ2-1	TGTGCCAGCAGTTACTCGACAGCGGGACTAGCGGGTAACAATGAGCAGTTCTTC	CASSYSTAGLAGNNEQFF
-	TRBV5-1	15	-	TRBJ1-4	TGCGCCAGCAGCTTGTTCCCCGGCCAAGGTGAAAAACTGTTTTTT	CASSLFPGQGEKLFF
-	TRBV18	15	TRBD1	TRBJ1-2	TGTGCCAGCTCACAGGGACAGGGGTTCTTCTATGGCTACACCTTC	CASSQGQGFFYGYTF
-	TRBV20-1	14	TRBD2	TRBJ2-3	TGCAGTGCAACCCTTAGCGGGAGGACTGATACGCAGTATTTT	CSATLSGRTDTQYF
many	TRBV5-6	14	TRBD1	TRBJ2-7	TGTGCCAGCAGCTACGGGACAGGGTCCTACGAGCAGTACTTC	CASSYGTGSYEQYF
few	TRBV7-2	11	-	TRBJ2-7	TGTGCCAGCAGCTTAGTAGGATGGCTACACTTC	CASSLVGWLHF
-	TRBV7-7	13	-	TRBJ2-7	TGTGCTAGCAGCTTAAGTGAGAGTGGCGAGCAGTACTTC	CASSLSESGEQYF
few	TRBV7-2	16	TRBD1	TRBJ2-7	TGTGCCAGCACCAAAAAAACCGGGACAGGTGACTACGAGCAGTACTTC	CASTKKTGTGDYEQYF
many	TRBV6-1	14	-	TRBJ1-5	TGTGCCAGCACTCAGGCGACGAACAATCAGCCCCAGCATTTT	CASTQATNNQPQHF
few	TRBV7-2	13	TRBD2	TRBJ2-3	TGTGCCAGCAGCTTCGGGGGAGGGGATACGCAGTATTTT	CASSFGGGDTQYF
-	TRBV24-1	16	-	TRBJ1-5	TGTGCCACCAGTGACCGCAGGGTGGGGACGGTCGCGTTTGAGCATTTT	CATSDRRVGTVAFEHF
few	TRBV5-6	14	TRBD2	TRBJ2-7	TGTGCCAGCAGCGGAGCGGGAGGTTCCTACGAGCAGTACTTC	CASSGAGGSYEQYF
few	TRBV25-1	12	-	TRBJ2-7	TGTGCCAGCAGACCCCTGGGAGGCGAGCAGTACTTC	CASRPLGGEQYF
few	TRBV4-1	18	TRBD2	TRBJ2-7	TGCGCCAGCAGCCAAGTCCCCTCCGCCACTAGCGGGAAGTACGAGCAGTACTTC	CASSQVPSATSGKYEQYF
few	TRBV6-1	13	-	TRBJ2-7	TGTGCCAGCAGTCTCGGCCAGGGTAAGGAGCAGTACTTC	CASSLGQGKEQYF
few	TRBV20-1	17	TRBD1	TRBJ2-4	TGCAGTGCTAACCGACAGGGCGTCTCTCTAGCCAAAAACATTCAGTACTTC	CSANRQGVSLAKNIQYF
few	TRBV20-1	15	TRBD1	TRBJ2-1	TGCAGTGCTAGAGATCTGACAGGGGGATACAATGAGCAGTTCTTC	CSARDLTGGYNEQFF
-	TRBV5-4	15	TRBD1	TRBJ2-2	TGTGCCAGCAGCCCGGACAGGACGGGAACCGGGGAGCTGTTTTTT	CASSPDRTGTGELFF
-	TRBV20-1	16	TRBD1	TRBJ1-1	TGCAGTGCCCCGGGACAGGGACGACTTCGGAACACTGAAGCTTTCTTT	CSAPGQGRLRNTEAFF
many	TRBV20-1	15	TRBD2	TRBJ2-7	TGCAGTGCTAGAGGTGGTGGGGGAGGGGCCTACGAGCAGTACTTC	CSARGGGGGAYEQYF
many	TRBV7-7	15	-	TRBJ2-2	TGTGCTAGCAGCTCAACCCCCGGGCTGATCGGGGAGCTGTTTTTT	CASSSTPGLIGELFF
-	TRBV29-1	13	TRBD1	TRBJ2-7	TGCAGCGTAACTGCAGGGGGCGACTACGAGCAGTACTTC	CSVTAGGDYEQYF
many	TRBV18	14	-	TRBJ2-1	TGTGCCAGCTCACCGAATAGCGGCTACAATGAGCAGTTCTTC	CASSPNSGYNEQFF
many	TRBV20-1	14	-	TRBJ2-5	TGCAGTGCTACTATGGCGGGGCAGCAAGAGACCCAGTACTTC	CSATMAGQQETQYF
-	TRBV7-9	15	TRBD1	TRBJ2-5	TGTGCCAGCAGCCTTACGGGGACAGCTGAAGAGACCCAGTACTTC	CASSLTGTAEETQYF
-	TRBV28	13	-	TRBJ2-4	TGTGCCAGCAGTTTCGACAGCCAAAGCATTCAGTACTTC	CASSFDSQSIQYF
-	TRBV15	18	-	TRBJ1-5	TGTGCCACCAGCGCTAACCGATTCGGGGAGGCAAGGAATCAGCCCCAGCATTTT	CATSANRFGEARNQPQHF
few	TRBV5-1	14	-	TRBJ2-1	TGCGCCAGCAGTTGGGGGGCGCCAGGAGGGGAGCAGTTCTTC	CASSWGAPGGEQFF
few	TRBV15	15	-	TRBJ1-5	TGTGCCACCAGCAGATCGGACAGCCTGAATCAGCCCCAGCATTTT	CATSRSDSLNQPQHF
-	TRBV6-1	14	-	TRBJ2-3	TGTGCCAGCAGCGGAAGAGCGCTGGTAGATACGCAGTATTTT	CASSGRALVDTQYF
few	TRBV20-1	14	-	TRBJ2-7	TGCAGTGCTAGTCCCTCAGGACGGTACTACGAGCAGTACTTC	CSASPSGRYYEQYF
few	TRBV7-2	14	-	TRBJ2-7	TGTGCCAGCAGCCACGACCGAACTCCTTACGAGCAGTACTTC	CASSHDRTPYEQYF
few	TRBV5-1	16	TRBD2	TRBJ2-1	TGCGCCAGCAGCCACTCCGGGACTAGCGTCTACAATGAGCAGTTCTTC	CASSHSGTSVYNEQFF
few	TRBV7-2	16	-	TRBJ2-1	TGTGCCAGCAGCTTAAATGCGGATCTATCCTACAATGAGCAGTTCTTC	CASSLNADLSYNEQFF
-	TRBV6-1	16	-	TRBJ2-7	TGTGCCAGCAAGGGGGGCCAATTCGACAGAAAGGGCGAGCAGTACTTC	CASKGGQFDRKGEQYF
many	TRBV20-1	13	TRBD1	TRBJ2-7	TGCAGTGCTAGACAGGGGGCAAGCTACGAGCAGTACTTC	CSARQGASYEQYF
-	TRBV7-9	14	-	TRBJ2-3	TGTGCCAGCAGCTTAGTCGCGACTAGGGGTACGCAGTATTTT	CASSLVATRGTQYF
few	TRBV6-5	14	TRBD2	TRBJ2-7	TGTGCCAGCAGTTACAGGGACTATAGGGGCGAGCAGTACTTC	CASSYRDYRGEQYF
-	TRBV20-1	17	TRBD2	TRBJ2-4	TGCAGTGCTAGAGAAGGTCTAGCGGGAGGAGAAAAAAACATTCAGTACTTC	CSAREGLAGGEKNIQYF
-	TRBV5-5	15	-	TRBJ1-3	TGTGCCAGCAGCTTGGATCACTTCTCTGGAAACACCATATATTTT	CASSLDHFSGNTIYF
-	TRBV10-1	20	-	TRBJ2-1	TGCGCCAGCAGTGAGTCGGGCCCCAGGCGGCGGGGCAACTCCTACAATGAGCAGTTCTTC	CASSESGPRRRGNSYNEQFF
few	TRBV5-1	16	-	TRBJ2-2	TGCGCCAGCAGCATTGTTACGGTACCGAACACCGGGGAGCTGTTTTTT	CASSIVTVPNTGELFF
-	TRBV4-2	15	-	TRBJ2-1	TGTGCCAGCAGCCAAGAGGGCACAGGGCGACCCGAGCAGTTCTTC	CASSQEGTGRPEQFF
many	TRBV7-2	12	-	TRBJ2-3	TGTGCCAGCAGCTTATATGCAGATACGCAGTATTTT	CASSLYADTQYF
few	TRBV2	13	-	TRBJ2-7	TGTGCCAGCAGTTCGGACAACGACTACGAGCAGTACTTC	CASSSDNDYEQYF
-	TRBV5-1	15	TRBD1	TRBJ2-2	TGCGCCAGCAGCGCCGGGACAGGGATCACCGGGGAGCTGTTTTTT	CASSAGTGITGELFF
-	TRBV10-3	16	TRBD2	TRBJ2-1	TGTGCCATCAGTGAATCTAGCGGGGGGGGTTACAATGAGCAGTTCTTC	CAISESSGGGYNEQFF
few	TRBV20-1	14	TRBD2	TRBJ2-1	TGCAGTGCTCCCCGGACTAGCGGGAGTGGTGAGCAGTTCTTC	CSAPRTSGSGEQFF
few	TRBV7-9	11	-	TRBJ1-2	TGTGCCAGCAGCGAGGGGGATGGCTACACCTTC	CASSEGDGYTF
-	TRBV4-2	15	-	TRBJ1-1	TGTGCCAGCAGCCAAGAGTGGGTTGCGAACACTGAAGCTTTCTTT	CASSQEWVANTEAFF